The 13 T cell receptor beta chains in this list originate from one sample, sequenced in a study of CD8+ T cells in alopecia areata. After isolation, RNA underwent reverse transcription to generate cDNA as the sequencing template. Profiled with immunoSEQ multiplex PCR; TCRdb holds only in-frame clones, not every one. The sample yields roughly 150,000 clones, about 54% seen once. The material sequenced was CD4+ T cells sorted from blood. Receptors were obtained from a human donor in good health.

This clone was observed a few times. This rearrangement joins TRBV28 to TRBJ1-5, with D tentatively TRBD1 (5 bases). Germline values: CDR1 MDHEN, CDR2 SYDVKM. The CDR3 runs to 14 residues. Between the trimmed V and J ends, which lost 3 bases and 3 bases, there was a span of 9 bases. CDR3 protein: CASSFAGLNQPQHF. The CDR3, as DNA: TGTGCCAGCAGTTTTGCAGGGCTCAATCAGCCCCAGCATTTT.

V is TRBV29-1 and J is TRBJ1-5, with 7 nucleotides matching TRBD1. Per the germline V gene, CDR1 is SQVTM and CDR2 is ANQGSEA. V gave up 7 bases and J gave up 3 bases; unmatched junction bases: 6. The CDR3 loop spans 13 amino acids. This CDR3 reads CSAMTGPNQPQHF. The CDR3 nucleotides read TGCAGCGCCATGACAGGGCCCAATCAGCCCCAGCATTTT.

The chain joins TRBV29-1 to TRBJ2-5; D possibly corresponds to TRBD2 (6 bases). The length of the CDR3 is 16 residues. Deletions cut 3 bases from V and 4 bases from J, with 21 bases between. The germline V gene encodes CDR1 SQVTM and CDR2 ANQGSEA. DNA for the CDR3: TGCAGCGTTGATGGGTCGCGGGGTTTGCGGACAGAGACCCAGTACTTC. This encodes CSVDGSRGLRTETQYF. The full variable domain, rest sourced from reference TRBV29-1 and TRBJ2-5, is SAVISQKPSRDICQRGTSLTIQCQVDSQVTMMFWYRQQPGQSLTLIATANQGSEATYESGFVIDKFPISRPNLTFSTLTVSNMSPEDSSIYLCSVDGSRGLRTETQYFGPGTRLLVL.

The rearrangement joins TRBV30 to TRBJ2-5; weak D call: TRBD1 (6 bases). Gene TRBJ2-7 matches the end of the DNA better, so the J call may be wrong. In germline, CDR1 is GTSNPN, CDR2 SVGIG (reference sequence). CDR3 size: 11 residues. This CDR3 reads CAWGQSYEQYF. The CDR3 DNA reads TGTGCCTGGGGACAGAGCTACGAGCAGTACTTC.

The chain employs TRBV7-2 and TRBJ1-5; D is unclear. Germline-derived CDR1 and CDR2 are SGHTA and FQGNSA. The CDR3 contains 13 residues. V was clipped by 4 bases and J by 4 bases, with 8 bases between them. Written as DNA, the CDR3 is TGTGCCAGCAGCTCCCCGCCGAATCAGCCCCAGCATTTT. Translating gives CASSSPPNQPQHF.

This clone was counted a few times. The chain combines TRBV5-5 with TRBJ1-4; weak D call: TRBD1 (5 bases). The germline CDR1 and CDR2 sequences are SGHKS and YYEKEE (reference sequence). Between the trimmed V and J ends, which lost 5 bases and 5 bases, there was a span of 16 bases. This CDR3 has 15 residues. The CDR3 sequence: CASRFDPGPNEKLFF. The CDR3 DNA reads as TGTGCCAGCAGATTCGATCCGGGGCCCAATGAAAAACTGTTTTTT.

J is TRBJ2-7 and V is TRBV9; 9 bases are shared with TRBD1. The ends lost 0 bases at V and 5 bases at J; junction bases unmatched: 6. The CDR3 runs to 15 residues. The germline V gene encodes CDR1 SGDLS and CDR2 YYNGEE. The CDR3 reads CASSVVDRGFHEQYF. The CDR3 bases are TGTGCCAGCAGCGTAGTGGACAGGGGTTTCCACGAGCAGTACTTC.

The CDR3 region has the DNA TGTGCCAGCAGCCTCACAGGCAGGTGGACTGAAGCTTTCTTT. It codes for CASSLTGRWTEAFF. This chain joins TRBV7-9 and TRBJ1-1, with TRBD1 as a possible D gene (5 bases). The CDR3 loop spans 14 amino acids. Germline V gene sequence: CDR1 SEHNR, CDR2 FQNEAQ (reference sequence). V was pared by 5 bases and J by 5 bases, with 15 bases between.

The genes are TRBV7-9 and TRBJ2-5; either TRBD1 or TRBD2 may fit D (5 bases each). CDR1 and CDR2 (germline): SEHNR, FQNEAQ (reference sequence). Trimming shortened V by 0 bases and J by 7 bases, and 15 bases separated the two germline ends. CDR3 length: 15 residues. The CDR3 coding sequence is TGTGCCAGCAGCTTAGCGGAAGGGGAGTCCGGGACCCAGTACTTC. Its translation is CASSLAEGESGTQYF.

The DNA for the CDR3 is TGCAGCGTTGCGGGAGTCGATTATGGCTACACCTTC. This sequence encodes CSVAGVDYGYTF. The chain couples TRBV29-1 to TRBJ1-2; D ambiguous. The CDR3 runs to 12 residues. V lost 4 bases, J lost 5 bases, and 11 bases lay in between. Germline CDR1 reads SQVTM; CDR2 reads ANQGSEA.

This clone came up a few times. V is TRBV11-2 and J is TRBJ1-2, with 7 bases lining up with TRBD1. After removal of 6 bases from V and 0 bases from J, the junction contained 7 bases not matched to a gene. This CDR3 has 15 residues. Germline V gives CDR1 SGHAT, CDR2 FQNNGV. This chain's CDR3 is CASRRQGLANYGYTF. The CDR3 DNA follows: TGTGCCAGCAGACGACAGGGACTAGCTAACTATGGCTACACCTTC.

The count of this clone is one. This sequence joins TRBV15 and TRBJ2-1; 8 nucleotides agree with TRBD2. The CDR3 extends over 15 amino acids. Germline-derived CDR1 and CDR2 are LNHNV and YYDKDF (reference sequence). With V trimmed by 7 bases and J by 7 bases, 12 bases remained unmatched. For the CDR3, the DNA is TGTGCCACCAAGGCGGGGGGCCCGCGGCTGAATGAGCAGTTCTTC. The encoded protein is CATKAGGPRLNEQFF.

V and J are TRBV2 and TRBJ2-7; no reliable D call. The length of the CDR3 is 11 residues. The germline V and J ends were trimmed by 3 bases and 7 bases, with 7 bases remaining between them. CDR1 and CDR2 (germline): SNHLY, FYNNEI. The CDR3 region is CASSEGWEQYF. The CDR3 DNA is TGTGCCAGCAGTGAGGGGTGGGAGCAGTACTTC.